This T cell receptor beta chain was obtained from a study of cytomegalovirus exposure and HLA in healthy donors. Study outcomes and limitations: Later analysis identified several of the most significant clusters that appeared linked to common viral pathogens. Prediction of most subjects' HLA-A and HLA-B alleles by TCR beta sequences was reportedly accurate.

About this clone itself: The antigen remains undetermined.

In the PCR, 60 Vbeta and 13 Jbeta primers were used. Measured with immunoSEQ multiplex PCR; TCRdb has only the in-frame clones, and not every one. This sample's table has tens of thousands of clones. The CDR3 covers 15 residues. Germline V lookup: CDR1 KGHSH, CDR2 LQKENI. V lost 0 bases and J 4 bases, leaving 12 bases between the germline ends. Material for sequencing was PBMCs. This receptor was obtained from a girl aged 10 to 17 in good health and CMV-seropositive. This chain connects TRBV18 to TRBJ1-2; a weak D match, TRBD1 (5 bases). The CDR3: CASSPPNTGFYGYTF. The CDR3 region has the DNA TGTGCCAGCTCACCACCTAACACAGGATTCTATGGCTACACCTTC.